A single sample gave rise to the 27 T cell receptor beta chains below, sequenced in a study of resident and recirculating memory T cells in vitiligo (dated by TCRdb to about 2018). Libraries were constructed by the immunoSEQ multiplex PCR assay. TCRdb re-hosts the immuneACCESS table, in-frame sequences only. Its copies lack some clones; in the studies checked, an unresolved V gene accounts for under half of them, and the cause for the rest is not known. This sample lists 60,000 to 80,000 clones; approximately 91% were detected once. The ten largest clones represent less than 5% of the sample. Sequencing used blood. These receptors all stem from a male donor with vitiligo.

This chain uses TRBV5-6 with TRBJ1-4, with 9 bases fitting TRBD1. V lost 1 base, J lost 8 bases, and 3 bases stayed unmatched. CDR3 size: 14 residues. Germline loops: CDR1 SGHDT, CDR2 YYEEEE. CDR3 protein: CASSLTGQGEKLFF. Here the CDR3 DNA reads TGTGCCAGCAGCTTGACGGGACAGGGAGAAAAACTGTTTTTT.

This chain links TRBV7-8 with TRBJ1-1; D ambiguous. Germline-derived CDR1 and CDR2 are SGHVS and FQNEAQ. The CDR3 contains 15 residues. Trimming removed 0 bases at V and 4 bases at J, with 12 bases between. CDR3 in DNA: TGTGCCAGCAGCTTAGCTGGAGGGCGAGGCACTGAAGCTTTCTTT. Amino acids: CASSLAGGRGTEAFF.

CDR3 loop: CASSIGQGYGYTF. The CDR3 bases are TGCGCCAGCAGCATTGGACAGGGCTATGGCTACACCTTC. This rearrangement joins TRBV5-1 to TRBJ1-2; 8 bases fit TRBD1. V shed 4 bases and J 4 bases; nucleotides not matched to a gene: 3. CDR1 and CDR2 (germline): SGHRS, YFSETQ. CDR3 size: 13 residues.

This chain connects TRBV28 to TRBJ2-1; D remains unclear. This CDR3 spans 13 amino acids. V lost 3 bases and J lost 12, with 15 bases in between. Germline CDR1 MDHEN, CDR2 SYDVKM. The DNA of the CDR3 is TGTGCCAGCAGTTTTGGTGCGGCGTGGAGGCAGTTCTTC. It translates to CASSFGAAWRQFF.

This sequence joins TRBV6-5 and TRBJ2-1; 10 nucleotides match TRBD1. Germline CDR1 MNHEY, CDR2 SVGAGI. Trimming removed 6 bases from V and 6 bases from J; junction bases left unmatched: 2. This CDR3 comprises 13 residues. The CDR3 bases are TGTGCCAGCAGAAGACAGGGGGCCAATGAGCAGTTCTTC. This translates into CASRRQGANEQFF.

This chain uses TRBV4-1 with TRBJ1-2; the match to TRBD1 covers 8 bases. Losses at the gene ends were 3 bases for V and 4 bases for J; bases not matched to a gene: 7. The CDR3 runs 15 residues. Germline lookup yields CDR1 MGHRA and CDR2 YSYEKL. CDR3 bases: TGCGCCAGCAGCCAGGAACAGGGGGTGGTCTATGGCTACACCTTC. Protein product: CASSQEQGVVYGYTF.

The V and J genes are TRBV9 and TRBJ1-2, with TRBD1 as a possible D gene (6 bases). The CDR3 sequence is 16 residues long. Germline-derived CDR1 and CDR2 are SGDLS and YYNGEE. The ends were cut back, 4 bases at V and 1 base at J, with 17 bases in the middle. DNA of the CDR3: TGTGCCAGCAGCCTGACACCTGGGACAAATAACTATGGCTACACCTTC. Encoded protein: CASSLTPGTNNYGYTF.

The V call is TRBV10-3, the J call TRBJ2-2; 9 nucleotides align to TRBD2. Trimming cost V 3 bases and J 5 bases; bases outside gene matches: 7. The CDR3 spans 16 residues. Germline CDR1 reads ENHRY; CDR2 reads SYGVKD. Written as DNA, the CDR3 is TGTGCCATCAGTGAAAGCAGCGGGGGGTTTACCGGGGAGCTGTTTTTT. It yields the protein CAISESSGGFTGELFF.

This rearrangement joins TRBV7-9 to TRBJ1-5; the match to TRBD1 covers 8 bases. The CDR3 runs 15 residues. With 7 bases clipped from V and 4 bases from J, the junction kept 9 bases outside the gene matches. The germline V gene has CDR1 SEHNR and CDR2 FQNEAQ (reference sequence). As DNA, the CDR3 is TGTGCCAGCACGCCCGGACAGGGTGCGAATCAGCCCCAGCATTTT. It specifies CASTPGQGANQPQHF.

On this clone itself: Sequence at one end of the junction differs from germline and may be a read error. The CDR3 region is CASNLAGSGNTIYF. The CDR3 coding sequence is TGTGCCAGCAATTTAGCCGGGTCTGGAAACACCATATATTTT. The chain combines TRBV28 with TRBJ1-3; D gene ambiguous. Germline loops: CDR1 MDHEN, CDR2 SYDVKM. The CDR3 length is 14 residues.

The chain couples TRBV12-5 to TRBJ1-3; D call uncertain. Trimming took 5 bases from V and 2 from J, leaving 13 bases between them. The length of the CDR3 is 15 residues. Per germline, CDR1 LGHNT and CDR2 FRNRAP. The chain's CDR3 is CASGPPNRAGNTIYF. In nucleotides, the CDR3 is TGTGCTAGTGGTCCACCAAATCGGGCTGGAAACACCATATATTTT.

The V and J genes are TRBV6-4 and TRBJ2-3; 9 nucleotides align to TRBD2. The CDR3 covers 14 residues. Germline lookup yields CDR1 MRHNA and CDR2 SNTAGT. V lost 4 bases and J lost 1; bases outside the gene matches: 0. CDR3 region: CASSVAGGTDTQYF. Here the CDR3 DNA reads TGTGCCAGCAGTGTAGCGGGGGGCACAGATACGCAGTATTTT.

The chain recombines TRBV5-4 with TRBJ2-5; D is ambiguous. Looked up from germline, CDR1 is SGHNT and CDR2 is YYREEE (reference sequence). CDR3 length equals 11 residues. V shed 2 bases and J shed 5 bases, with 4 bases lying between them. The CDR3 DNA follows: TGTGCCAGCAGCTTCATGGAGACCCAGTACTTC. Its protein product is CASSFMETQYF.

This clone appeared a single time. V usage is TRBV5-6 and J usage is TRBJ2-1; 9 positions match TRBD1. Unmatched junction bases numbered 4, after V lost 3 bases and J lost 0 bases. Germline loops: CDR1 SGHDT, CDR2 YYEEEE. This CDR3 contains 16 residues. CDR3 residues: CASSSLGQGSYNEQFF. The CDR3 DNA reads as TGTGCCAGCAGCTCTCTGGGACAGGGCTCCTACAATGAGCAGTTCTTC.

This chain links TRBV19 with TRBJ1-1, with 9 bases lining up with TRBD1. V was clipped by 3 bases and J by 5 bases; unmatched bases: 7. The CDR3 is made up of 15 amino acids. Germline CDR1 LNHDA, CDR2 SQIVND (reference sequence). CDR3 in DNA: TGTGCCAGTAGTATCGATTACAGGGGGCTGACTGAAGCTTTCTTT. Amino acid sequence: CASSIDYRGLTEAFF.

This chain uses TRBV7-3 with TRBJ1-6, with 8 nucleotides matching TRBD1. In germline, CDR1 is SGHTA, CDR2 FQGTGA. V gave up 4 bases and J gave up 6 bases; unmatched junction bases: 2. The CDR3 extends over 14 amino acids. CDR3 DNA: TGTGCCAGCAGCTCCGGACAGGGTAATTCACCCCTCCACTTT. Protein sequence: CASSSGQGNSPLHF.

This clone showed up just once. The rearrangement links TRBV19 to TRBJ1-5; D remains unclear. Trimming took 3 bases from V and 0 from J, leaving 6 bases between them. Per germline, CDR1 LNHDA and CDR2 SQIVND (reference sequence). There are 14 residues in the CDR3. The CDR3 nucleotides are TGTGCCAGTAGTATGAGCGCTAGCAATCAGCCCCAGCATTTT. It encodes CASSMSASNQPQHF.

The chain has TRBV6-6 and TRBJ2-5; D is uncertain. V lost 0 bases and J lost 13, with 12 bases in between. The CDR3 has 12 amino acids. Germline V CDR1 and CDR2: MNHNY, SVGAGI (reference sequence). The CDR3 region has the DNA TGTGCCAGCAGTTACTCCACAGATCTGGCGTACTTC. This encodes CASSYSTDLAYF.

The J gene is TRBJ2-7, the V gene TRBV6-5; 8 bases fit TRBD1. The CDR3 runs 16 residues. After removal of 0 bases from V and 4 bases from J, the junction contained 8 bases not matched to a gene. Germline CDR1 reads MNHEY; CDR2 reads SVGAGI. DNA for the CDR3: TGTGCCAGCAGTTACTCCGGACAGGGATTGTCGTACGAGCAGTACTTC. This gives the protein CASSYSGQGLSYEQYF.

The CDR3 DNA reads TGTGCCAGCAGGGCCCCGACAGTCTACGAGCAGTACTTC. Its protein is CASRAPTVYEQYF. This chain links TRBV28 with TRBJ2-7; possibly TRBD1 for D (5 bases). Trimming left V 6 bases short and J 3 bases short, with 12 bases between. CDR1 MDHEN and CDR2 SYDVKM come from the germline V gene. CDR3 size: 13 residues.

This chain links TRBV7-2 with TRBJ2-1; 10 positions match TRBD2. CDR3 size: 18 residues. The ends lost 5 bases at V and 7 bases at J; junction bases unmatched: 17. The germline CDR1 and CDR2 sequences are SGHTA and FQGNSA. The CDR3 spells CASSLKRGTSGVANEQFF. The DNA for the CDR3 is TGTGCCAGCAGCCTGAAGAGGGGAACTAGCGGGGTGGCAAATGAGCAGTTCTTC. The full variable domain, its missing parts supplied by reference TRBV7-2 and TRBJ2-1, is GAGVSQSPSNKVTEKGKDVELRCDPISGHTALYWYRQSLGQGLEFLIYFQGNSAPDKSGLPSDRFSAERTGGSVSTLTIQRTQQEDSAVYLCASSLKRGTSGVANEQFFGPGTRLTVL.

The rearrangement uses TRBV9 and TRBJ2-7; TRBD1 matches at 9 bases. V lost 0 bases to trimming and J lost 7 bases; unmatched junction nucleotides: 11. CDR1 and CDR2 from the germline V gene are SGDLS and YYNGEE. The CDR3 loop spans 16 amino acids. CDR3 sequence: CASSVGERTGDREQYF. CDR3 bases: TGTGCCAGCAGCGTAGGTGAGAGGACAGGGGACCGGGAGCAGTACTTC. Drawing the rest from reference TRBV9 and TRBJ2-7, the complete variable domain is DSGVTQTPKHLITATGQRVTLRCSPRSGDLSVYWYQQSLDQGLQFLIQYYNGEERAKGNILERFSAQQFPDLHSELNLSSLELGDSALYFCASSVGERTGDREQYFGPGTRLTVT.

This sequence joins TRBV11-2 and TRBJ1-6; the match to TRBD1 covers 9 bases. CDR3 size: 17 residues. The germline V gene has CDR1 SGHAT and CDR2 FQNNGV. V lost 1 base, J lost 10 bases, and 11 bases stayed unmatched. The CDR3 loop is CASSLVFGRQGESPLHF. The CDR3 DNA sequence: TGTGCCAGCAGCTTAGTCTTCGGACGACAGGGGGAATCACCCCTCCACTTT.

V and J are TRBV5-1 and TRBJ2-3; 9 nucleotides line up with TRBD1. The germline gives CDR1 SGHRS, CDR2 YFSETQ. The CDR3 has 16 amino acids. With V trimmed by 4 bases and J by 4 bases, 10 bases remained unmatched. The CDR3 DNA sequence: TGCGCCAGCAGCCCTCCCGGGACAGGGCTCCCAGATACGCAGTATTTT. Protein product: CASSPPGTGLPDTQYF.

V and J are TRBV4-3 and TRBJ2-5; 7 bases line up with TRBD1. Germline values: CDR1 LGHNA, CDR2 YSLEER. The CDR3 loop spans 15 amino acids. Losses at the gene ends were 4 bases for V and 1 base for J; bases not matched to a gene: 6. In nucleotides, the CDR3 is TGCGCCAGCAGCCCCTTCGACAGGGTCCAAGAGACCCAGTACTTC. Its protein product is CASSPFDRVQETQYF.

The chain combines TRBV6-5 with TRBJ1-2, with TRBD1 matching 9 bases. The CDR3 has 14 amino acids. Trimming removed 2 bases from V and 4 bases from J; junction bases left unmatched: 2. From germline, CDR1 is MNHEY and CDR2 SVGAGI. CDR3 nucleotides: TGTGCCAGCAGTTACGGGACAGGGATCTATGGCTACACCTTC. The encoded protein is CASSYGTGIYGYTF.

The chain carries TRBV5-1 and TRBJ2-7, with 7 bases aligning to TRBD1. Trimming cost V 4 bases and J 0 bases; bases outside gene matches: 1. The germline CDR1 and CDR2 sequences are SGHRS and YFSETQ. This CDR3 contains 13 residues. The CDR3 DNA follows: TGCGCCAGCAGCCGACAGGGCTCCTACGAGCAGTACTTC. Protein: CASSRQGSYEQYF.